These 18 T cell receptor beta chains were sequenced from one sample in a study of blood T cell repertoires in COVID-19. This table comes from immunoSEQ multiplex PCR, and its TCRdb copy is limited to in-frame clones, with some not included. This sample has fewer than 90,000 clones, with 78% found just once. Sequencing was done on a sample of peripheral blood. These receptors originate from a man in his sixties or seventies with COVID-19, enrolled during active disease.

The chain couples TRBV18 to TRBJ2-7, with 9 bases fitting TRBD2. V lost 0 bases to trimming and J lost 4 bases; unmatched junction nucleotides: 1. The germline V gene encodes CDR1 KGHSH and CDR2 LQKENI. The CDR3 length is 14 residues. The DNA of the CDR3 is TGTGCCAGCTCACCACCTAGCGGGAGTTACGAGCAGTACTTC. Translated: CASSPPSGSYEQYF.

J is TRBJ1-2 and V is TRBV7-9; possible D gene TRBD1, 6 bases. This CDR3 comprises 16 residues. The V and J ends lost 2 bases and 5 bases respectively, with 18 bases between them. Germline CDR1 reads SEHNR; CDR2 reads FQNEAQ (reference sequence). In DNA form, the CDR3 reads TGTGCCAGCAGCTTATCCCAAGGGGGGGGGACTTATGGCTACACCTTC. This translates into CASSLSQGGGTYGYTF.

J is TRBJ2-7 and V is TRBV4-1; a weak D match, TRBD2 (7 bases). The germline V gene encodes CDR1 MGHRA and CDR2 YSYEKL. This CDR3 has 15 residues. The V gene lost 2 bases and the J gene lost 7 bases, with 18 bases spanning the gap. The CDR3 protein is CASSQSLGGAREQYF. Here the CDR3 DNA reads TGCGCCAGCAGCCAATCCCTGGGGGGGGCTCGGGAGCAGTACTTC.

The chain couples TRBV28 to TRBJ1-1; 9 bases agree with TRBD1. V lost 3 bases, J lost 5 bases, and 4 bases stayed unmatched. The germline V gene has CDR1 MDHEN and CDR2 SYDVKM. This CDR3 comprises 14 residues. CDR3 sequence (DNA): TGTGCCAGCAGTTTGACAGGGGGAAGTACTGAAGCTTTCTTT. The encoded protein is CASSLTGGSTEAFF.

J is TRBJ1-3 and V is TRBV19, with D possibly matching TRBD1 (5 bases). V gave up 4 bases and J gave up 4 bases, with 14 bases separating them. Germline V gives CDR1 LNHDA, CDR2 SQIVND (reference sequence). This CDR3 contains 15 residues. CDR3 in DNA: TGTGCCAGTAGTACTGGGGTGGGGCCGGGAAACACCATATATTTT. This encodes CASSTGVGPGNTIYF.

The CDR3: CASSAAGQVFRGEKLFF. CDR3 in DNA: TGTGCCAGTAGTGCCGCGGGACAGGTTTTCCGGGGTGAAAAACTGTTTTTT. V is TRBV19 and J is TRBJ1-4, with 8 bases matching TRBD1. J lost 7 bases, V lost 5 bases, and 15 bases had no gene match. This CDR3 is 17 amino acids long. Germline V gene sequence: CDR1 LNHDA, CDR2 SQIVND (reference sequence). The whole variable domain, filled in from reference TRBV19 and TRBJ1-4, reads DGGITQSPKYLFRKEGQNVTLSCEQNLNHDAMYWYRQDPGQGLRLIYYSQIVNDFQKGDIAEGYSVSREKKESFPLTVTSAQKNPTAFYLCASSAAGQVFRGEKLFFGSGTQLSVL.

This clone was detected once. The rearrangement joins TRBV7-2 to TRBJ2-5; 9 bases are shared with TRBD2. Germline lookup yields CDR1 SGHTA and CDR2 FQGNSA. The CDR3 spans 16 residues. V dropped 1 base and J dropped 2; count of bases not matched to a gene: 5. CDR3 nucleotide sequence: TGTGCCAGCAGCTTAGGGGCTAGCGGGGTACAAGAGACCCAGTACTTC. Its protein product is CASSLGASGVQETQYF.

The V gene is TRBV4-2, the J gene TRBJ1-1; D might be TRBD1 (5 bases). This CDR3 spans 16 amino acids. V lost 0 bases and J lost 7, with 18 bases in between. Germline lookup yields CDR1 LGHNA and CDR2 YNFKEQ. CDR3 DNA sequence: TGTGCCAGCAGCCAAGATTGGGTGAGACAGCGAAATGAAGCTTTCTTT. Translating it yields CASSQDWVRQRNEAFF.

There are a few counts of this clone. The gene calls are TRBV18 and TRBJ2-7, with D possibly matching TRBD2 (6 bases). The CDR3 totals 14 residues. Trimming took 0 bases from V and 2 from J, leaving 8 bases between them. Germline CDR1 reads KGHSH; CDR2 reads LQKENI. This chain's CDR3 is CASSPPAGPYEQYF. CDR3 DNA sequence: TGTGCCAGCTCACCACCAGCGGGTCCCTACGAGCAGTACTTC.

J is TRBJ2-1 and V is TRBV3-1 (or the pseudogene TRBV3-2); 10 bases fit TRBD2. J gave up 7 bases and V 1 base, and 7 bases lay outside the gene matches. This CDR3 is built from 16 residues. Germline V gene data show CDR1 as LGHDT and CDR2 as YNNKEL (reference sequence). DNA of the CDR3: TGTGCCAGCAGCCAAGGGAGCGGGGGGGCTTGGAATGAGCAGTTCTTC. Protein product: CASSQGSGGAWNEQFF.

The chain employs TRBV7-6 and TRBJ2-7; 10 nucleotides agree with TRBD1. Germline V CDR1 and CDR2: SGHVS, FNYEAQ. Unmatched junction bases numbered 3, after V lost 4 bases and J lost 3 bases. This CDR3 contains 14 residues. CDR3 sequence: CASSSTGGNYEQYF. The CDR3 bases are TGTGCCAGCAGCTCGACAGGGGGCAACTACGAGCAGTACTTC.

V is TRBV7-9 and J is TRBJ2-7; 7 positions agree with TRBD2. In germline, CDR1 is SEHNR, CDR2 FQNEAQ (reference sequence). The CDR3 is made up of 12 amino acids. V lost 1 base, J lost 8 bases, and 2 bases stayed unmatched. DNA for the CDR3: TGTGCCAGCAGCTTAGGGGAGGGACAGCAGTACTTC. It translates to CASSLGEGQQYF.

The table lists this clone with a count of one. The chain is built from TRBV7-2 and TRBJ1-1; D unresolved. The germline gives CDR1 SGHTA, CDR2 FQGNSA. The V end lost 1 base, the J end lost 0 bases, and 9 bases lay between the germline ends. The CDR3 has 15 residues. This CDR3 is CASSLVSQMNTEAFF. DNA for the CDR3: TGTGCCAGCAGCTTAGTTTCACAGATGAACACTGAAGCTTTCTTT.

The chain is built from TRBV28 and TRBJ1-2; TRBD1 matches 9 bases. The trim removed 4 bases at V and 7 bases at J, leaving 4 bases unmatched. The CDR3 has 13 residues. Germline assignment: CDR1 MDHEN and CDR2 SYDVKM. The CDR3 nucleotides are TGTGCCAGCAGTTCGGGACAGGGAAGTGGCTACACCTTC. Amino acids: CASSSGQGSGYTF.

This chain connects TRBV12-5 to TRBJ1-2; D not certain. V gave up 5 bases and J gave up 9 bases, with 16 bases separating them. This CDR3 is built from 13 residues. Germline CDR1 and CDR2: LGHNT and FRNRAP. Written as DNA, the CDR3 is TGTGCTAGTGGTCCTGGGCCCCTCGAGAGCTACACCTTC. Translation gives CASGPGPLESYTF. The full variable domain, rest sourced from reference TRBV12-5 and TRBJ1-2, is DARVTQTPRHKVTEMGQEVTMRCQPILGHNTVFWYRQTMMQGLELLAYFRNRAPLDDSGMPKDRFSAEMPDATLATLKIQPSEPRDSAVYFCASGPGPLESYTFGSGTRLTVV.

This sequence joins TRBV5-1 and TRBJ2-7; the match to TRBD1 covers 7 bases. The trim removed 4 bases at V and 4 bases at J, leaving 11 bases unmatched. There are 15 residues in the CDR3. Germline V CDR1 and CDR2: SGHRS, YFSETQ. The CDR3, as DNA: TGCGCCAGCAGCCTCACAGGGGACCCCCTGTACGAGCAGTACTTC. This gives the protein CASSLTGDPLYEQYF.

This chain connects TRBV5-6 to TRBJ1-1, with TRBD1 matching over 10 bases. The CDR3 runs 15 residues. Trimming cost V 4 bases and J 7 bases; bases outside gene matches: 10. Germline V gives CDR1 SGHDT, CDR2 YYEEEE. CDR3 protein: CASSLRQGARIEAFF. The CDR3 DNA sequence: TGTGCCAGCAGCCTCCGACAGGGGGCGAGAATTGAAGCTTTCTTT.

The V and J genes are TRBV6-4 and TRBJ2-3; possibly TRBD1 for D (7 bases). V was pared by 0 bases and J by 4 bases, with 17 bases between. The CDR3 covers 17 residues. From germline, CDR1 is MRHNA and CDR2 SNTAGT. The CDR3 region is CASSDSQGGLGPDTQYF. The CDR3 region has the DNA TGTGCCAGCAGTGACTCCCAGGGGGGATTGGGGCCAGATACGCAGTATTTT.